Shown below are 5 T cell receptor beta chains from a single sample sequenced in a study of T cell responses to AZD1222 COVID-19 vaccine. Generated by immunoSEQ multiplex PCR, the TCRdb table keeps only in-frame clones and is missing some. This table has approximately 300,000 clones, around 92% appearing once. The starting material was peripheral blood, obtained 28 days after the second AZD1222 dose. All receptors derive from an adult who received the AZD1222 COVID-19 vaccine.

This clone was picked up one time. The chain carries TRBV9 and TRBJ1-3; no clear D gene. Trimming left V 2 bases short and J 1 base short, with 7 bases between. This CDR3 has 14 residues. Per the germline V gene, CDR1 is SGDLS and CDR2 is YYNGEE. CDR3 nucleotide sequence: TGTGCCAGCAGCGTCCCTGGGTCTGGAAACACCATATATTTT. Its translation: CASSVPGSGNTIYF.

This chain joins TRBV15 and TRBJ2-1; D gene ambiguous. This CDR3 region has 15 residues. V was trimmed by 5 bases and J by 0 bases, leaving 11 bases between them. Germline lookup yields CDR1 LNHNV and CDR2 YYDKDF (reference sequence). The CDR3 DNA reads TGTGCCACCAGCGAGAGTAGGATCTCCTACAATGAGCAGTTCTTC. Translating it yields CATSESRISYNEQFF. Based on the CDR3 plus reference TRBV15 and TRBJ2-1, the full variable domain is DAMVIQNPRYQVTQFGKPVTLSCSQTLNHNVMYWYQQKSSQAPKLLFHYYDKDFNNEADTPDNFQSRRPNTSFCFLDIRSPGLGDTAMYLCATSESRISYNEQFFGPGTRLTVL.

The chain joins TRBV19 to TRBJ2-3; D gene ambiguous. Per the germline V gene, CDR1 is LNHDA and CDR2 is SQIVND (reference sequence). The CDR3 consists of 16 residues. V shed 3 bases and J shed 4 bases, with 17 bases lying between them. Written as DNA, the CDR3 is TGTGCCAGTAGTATCCTCGCGACTCGAGGTCCAGATACGCAGTATTTT. Translated, it gives CASSILATRGPDTQYF.

V usage is TRBV4-1 and J usage is TRBJ1-6; 9 nucleotides line up with TRBD1. V shed 0 bases, J shed 7 bases, and the junction held 7 bases outside the gene matches. There are 17 residues in the CDR3. From germline, CDR1 is MGHRA and CDR2 YSYEKL. CDR3 DNA: TGCGCCAGCAGCCAAGATATACAGGGGGCAGGGAATTCACCCCTCCACTTT. Residues: CASSQDIQGAGNSPLHF.

V is TRBV19 and J is TRBJ2-7; tentatively, D is TRBD1 (6 bases). The V end was cut by 6 bases, the J end by 4 bases, with 16 bases between. Germline V gene data show CDR1 as LNHDA and CDR2 as SQIVND (reference sequence). This CDR3 is 14 amino acids long. The CDR3 loop reads CASRPSTGWYEQYF. The CDR3 DNA reads as TGTGCCAGTAGACCAAGTACAGGGTGGTACGAGCAGTACTTC.